This T cell receptor (beta chain) was identified during a study of graft-versus-host responses after intestinal transplantation. Study-wide background: Once they had received anti-thymocyte globulin induction, all recipients took tacrolimus and steroids for approximately 3 years. Study results and caveats: GvH clones were identified in recipient marrow, with some first appearing in ileum or blood. Patients who carried graft-donor T cell macrochimerism also had high graft-versus-host to host-versus-graft clonal ratios in their allografts.

As concerns this clone: As yet, its antigen is unknown.

V lost 4 bases and J 5 bases, leaving 6 bases between the germline ends. This CDR3 has 11 amino acids. Germline V gives CDR1 SGHNT, CDR2 YYREEE (reference sequence). The method was immunoSEQ multiplex PCR; TCRdb's version includes in-frame clones alone and lacks a portion of them. The table includes under 45,000 clones, roughly 94% detected once. The source of this sequence is a human donor who was the organ donor for an intestinal transplant. Sequences were derived from unstimulated CD4+ T cells sorted from spleen or lymph node cells, sampled before transplant. The V gene is TRBV5-4, the J gene TRBJ2-5; D remains ambiguous. CDR3 region: CASSLRETQYF. CDR3 nucleotide sequence: TGTGCCAGCAGCCTCCGGGAGACCCAGTACTTC.